This entry features one TCR beta chain sequence. The source of the sample is a study of blood T cells in healthy people across ages. Sample-barcoded 5' priming and a J-beta primer mix drove a second PCR of about 6 to 11 cycles. MiXCR was run by TCRdb on the 5' RACE reads, yielding one entry per CDR3 protein. Of some 1.4 million distinct CDR3 sequences listed, about 43% are singletons. The clonotype comes from a woman younger than 35 in good health. Sequences were obtained from blood.

In DNA, the CDR3 is TGTGCCAGCAGTGTCGGCTGGCTCTCCCGGGGGGTCACAGATACGCAGTATTTT. Protein sequence: CASSVGWLSRGVTDTQYF. The chain links TRBV6-1 to TRBJ2-3; 7 nucleotides agree with TRBD2. Germline assignment: CDR1 MNHNS and CDR2 SASEGT. The V gene end was trimmed by 4 bases and the J gene end by 2 bases; junction bases not matched to a gene: 15. This CDR3 contains 18 residues.